This T cell receptor (beta chain) was captured in a study of blood T cell repertoires in COVID-19. For the study at large: Acute-phase and convalescent COVID-19 samples originated in the United States, Italy and Spain.

In the original analysis: Nucleated cell counts were estimated from reference gene primer amplification. Assay used: immunoSEQ multiplex PCR; TCRdb lists only in-frame clones, some missing. The DNA was the basis for D and trimming; V, J and clone size are from that table. The sample has some 200,000 clones; around nine tenths are singletons. The V gene end was trimmed by 3 bases and the J gene end by 6 bases; junction bases not matched to a gene: 5. This CDR3 spans 15 amino acids. The germline V gene has CDR1 SGHAT and CDR2 FQDESV (reference sequence). The rearrangement joins TRBV11-1 to TRBJ2-2; TRBD1 matches 9 bases. Input material: peripheral blood. The clonotype was recovered from a woman younger than 30 who had recovered from COVID-19. The CDR3 sequence is CASSFGQGLAGELFF. CDR3 nucleotides: TGTGCCAGCAGCTTTGGACAGGGGCTCGCCGGGGAGCTGTTTTTT.